These 3 T cell receptor beta chains share one sample of origin, sequenced in a study of blood T cell repertoires in COVID-19. Generated by immunoSEQ multiplex PCR, the TCRdb table keeps only in-frame clones and is missing some. The data contain about 120,000 clones, approximately 82% of them singletons. Sequenced sample: peripheral blood. These receptor sequences come from a man aged 55 to 70 with acute or convalescent COVID-19.

This chain connects TRBV7-9 to TRBJ1-4, with 8 bases lining up with TRBD1. V trimming: 4 bases; J trimming: 8 bases; junction bases outside the gene matches: 9. The CDR3 contains 15 residues. CDR1 is SEHNR, CDR2 FQNEAQ, per germline (reference sequence). The CDR3 DNA sequence: TGTGCCAGCAGCTCGGAACAGGGGGTCCGGGAAAAACTGTTTTTT. This gives the protein CASSSEQGVREKLFF.

This clone has only a few counts. The CDR3 loop is CASSSLTGLGQPQHF. Written as DNA, the CDR3 is TGTGCCAGCAGCTCACTGACAGGGCTGGGGCAGCCCCAGCATTTT. J is TRBJ1-5 and V is TRBV11-2, with 7 bases aligning to TRBD1. Germline V CDR1 and CDR2: SGHAT, FQNNGV. The CDR3 runs to 15 residues. The ends lost 4 bases at V and 7 bases at J; junction bases unmatched: 10.

The chain combines TRBV4-2 with TRBJ1-2, with 7 nucleotides matching TRBD1. CDR1 is LGHNA, CDR2 YNFKEQ, per germline. Trimming at V came to 1 base and at J to 5 bases, leaving 10 bases not matched to a gene. The CDR3 runs 16 residues. The CDR3 protein is CASSQVGGRGGYGYTF. CDR3 DNA: TGTGCCAGCAGCCAAGTAGGGGGCAGGGGAGGTTATGGCTACACCTTC.